One sample yielded the 5 T cell receptor beta chains listed below, sequenced in a study of cytomegalovirus exposure and HLA in healthy donors. Researchers ran the PCR with 60 Vbeta and 13 Jbeta primers. Assay: immunoSEQ multiplex PCR; the TCRdb copy retains only in-frame clones and omits some. This sample has about 150,000 clones, with 70% to 80% found just once. Sequencing used PBMCs. The receptors here all came from a woman between 40 and 55 years old in good health and CMV-seronegative.

The V gene is TRBV19, the J gene TRBJ1-5; D unresolved. The CDR3 length is 15 residues. V was pared by 3 bases and J by 6 bases, with 15 bases between. CDR1 and CDR2 from the germline V gene are LNHDA and SQIVND (reference sequence). The CDR3 sequence: CASSIGSPGIQPQHF. As DNA, the CDR3 is TGTGCCAGTAGTATTGGCAGTCCGGGGATTCAGCCCCAGCATTTT.

For this clone: A read error may produce the germline difference seen at one junction end. The chain links TRBV7-2 to TRBJ2-3; 9 bases match TRBD2. The germline V gene has CDR1 SGHTA and CDR2 FQGNSA. CDR3 length: 15 residues. The CDR3 bases are TGTGCCAGCAGCTCCGGACTAGCGATTGTGGATATGCAGTATTTT. It encodes CASSSGLAIVDMQYF.

This chain joins TRBV19 and TRBJ1-3; D remains ambiguous. Looked up from germline, CDR1 is LNHDA and CDR2 is SQIVND (reference sequence). This CDR3 contains 15 residues. V was trimmed by 4 bases and J by 0 bases, leaving 10 bases between them. The CDR3 reads CASSTNTDSGNTIYF. CDR3 nucleotide sequence: TGTGCCAGTAGTACCAACACAGACTCTGGAAACACCATATATTTT.

The V gene is TRBV2, the J gene TRBJ1-1; 11 nucleotides align to TRBD1. V was pared by 7 bases and J by 4 bases, with 11 bases of the junction left unmatched. The germline V gene encodes CDR1 SNHLY and CDR2 FYNNEI. CDR3 length: 16 residues. The CDR3 here is CASIRDRGIVRTEAFF. The DNA of the CDR3 is TGTGCCAGCATAAGGGACAGGGGGATTGTTCGCACTGAAGCTTTCTTT.

V usage is TRBV7-9 and J usage is TRBJ2-3; tentatively, D is TRBD2 (5 bases). Germline-derived CDR1 and CDR2 are SEHNR and FQNEAQ (reference sequence). Trimming took 1 base from V and 4 from J, leaving 9 bases between them. The length of the CDR3 is 14 residues. Here the CDR3 reads CASSLGYGADTQYF. CDR3 nucleotide sequence: TGTGCCAGCAGCTTAGGATACGGGGCAGATACGCAGTATTTT.